The source of this TCR beta chain is a study of blood T cell repertoires in COVID-19 (dated by TCRdb to about 2020). Regarding the research as a whole: Samples covering the acute and convalescent phases of COVID-19 were provided by collaborators in the United States, Italy and Spain. The material from the prospective study consisted of cDNA or gDNA derived from T cells, B-cell-depleted T cells, or PBMCs. Subjects who had been exposed to COVID-19, were actively infected with it, or had recovered from it provided the deeply sampled blood TCRbeta repertoires that made up the dataset. The repertoires were released in a freely available public database meant as a resource for research on the immune response to SARS-CoV-2. Samples came from the ongoing ImmuneRACE study (first 160 participants) plus 1,254 subjects from 6 global collaborators. The sample metadata nearly always contained a de-identified subject ID, COVID-19 status, age in years and sex. Where available, HLA class I and class II types were taken from metadata supplied by the sample provider and were not determined by assay-based typing.

Study-wide conclusions, independent of this receptor: The quantity of clinical and demographic metadata differed by source and by participant and was supplied without curation.

In Seattle, one collaborating source enrolled patients while the infection was active and tracked those patients longitudinally over the course of disease. The collaborating institutions used their own protocols to collect whole blood in K2EDTA tubes. Collaborator samples were shipped for TCRbeta analysis as frozen whole blood, isolated PBMCs, or DNA extracted from either sample type. The CDR3, cysteine through phenylalanine, is 16 amino acids long. Of all the DNA, just the CDR3 is kept, 48 bases in frame from base 1. Taken from the germline V gene, the CDR1 and CDR2 loops are SGHRS and YFSETQ. Germline trimming amounts to 6 bases on V and 4 bases on J, with 12 as the count of junction bases outside the gene matches. TCRbeta CDR3 regions were amplified from genomic DNA by means of the immunoSEQ Assay, a bias-controlled multiplex PCR. Processing in the source paper ran as follows. The number of nucleated cells in each sample was estimated by amplification of reference gene primers within the assay. To quantify the absolute abundance of each unique TCRbeta CDR3 rearrangement, sequence reads were collapsed and filtered. For each sample, productive Simpson clonality was calculated by taking the square root of Simpson's diversity index across productive rearrangements. In TCRdb, the immuneACCESS table is reduced to in-frame sequences with V and J assigned. These tables do not hold every clone; where another copy was compared, an unresolved V gene accounts for under half, and the others remain unexplained. For V, J and clone size, that table is used; D and trimming come from the DNA. Across this sample there are tens of thousands of clones, with around four fifths seen only once. The ten most abundant clones make up around 1.6% of the sample.

Details on this clone: Its recognized antigen is unknown. The input lacks base qualities; no much larger clone sits a single base away.

This TCR came from a man between 60 and 75 years old with COVID-19, enrolled during active disease. The receptor chain draws on TRBV5-1 and TRBJ2-1, and TRBD2 aligns with 8 junction nucleotides. Sequencing was performed on peripheral blood. The DNA sequence follows: TGCGCCAGCACCCCGGGAGGGTTAGGGTCATACAATGAGCAGTTCTTC. This is translated as CASTPGGLGSYNEQFF.